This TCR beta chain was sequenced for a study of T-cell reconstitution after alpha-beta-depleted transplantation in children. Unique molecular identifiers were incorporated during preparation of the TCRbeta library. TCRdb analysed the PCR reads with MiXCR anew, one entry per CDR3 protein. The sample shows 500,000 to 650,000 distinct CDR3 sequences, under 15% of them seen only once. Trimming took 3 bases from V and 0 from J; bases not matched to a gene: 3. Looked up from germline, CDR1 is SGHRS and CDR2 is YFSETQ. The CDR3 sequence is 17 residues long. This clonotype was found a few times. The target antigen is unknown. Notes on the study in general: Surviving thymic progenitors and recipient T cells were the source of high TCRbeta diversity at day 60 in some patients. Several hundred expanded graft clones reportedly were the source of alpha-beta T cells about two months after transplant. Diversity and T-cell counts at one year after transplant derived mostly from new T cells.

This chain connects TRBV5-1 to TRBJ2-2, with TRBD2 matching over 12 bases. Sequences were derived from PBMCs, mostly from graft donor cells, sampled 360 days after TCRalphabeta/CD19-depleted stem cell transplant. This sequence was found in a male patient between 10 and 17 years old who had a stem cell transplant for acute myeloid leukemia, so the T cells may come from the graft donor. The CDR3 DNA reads TGCGCCAGCAGCTACGGACTAGCGGGGCCGAACACCGGGGAGCTGTTTTTT. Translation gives CASSYGLAGPNTGELFF.